The entry below describes one T cell receptor (beta chain). Its specificity is unknown. Trimming took off 0 bases at V and 7 bases at J, with 13 bases between the two ends. Germline V lookup: CDR1 DFQATT, CDR2 SNEGSKA (reference sequence). CDR3 length equals 15 residues. This sample is part of a study of T-cell memory formation after mild COVID-19. Background on the study: Largely, the TCR clusters proved donor specific.

General study points: The SARS-CoV-2 specificity of second-wave clones reaching peak at day 37 remained unverified. Clones contracting day 15 to 85 were balanced CD4/CD8; later expanders leaned CD4+.

After 5'RACE with constant-segment primers, TCR alpha and TCR beta cDNA libraries carrying sample barcodes and UMIs were obtained. TCRdb re-called the 5' RACE reads with MiXCR, one entry per CDR3 protein. Altogether around 160,000 distinct CDR3 sequences are present, about 9.9% being singletons, with the ten largest covering 3% to 4%. The source is a man between 18 and 29 years old who had mild COVID-19 (a few samples of this study predate the infection). Cell type and time point are not known. The chain recombines TRBV20-1 with TRBJ1-6; D is perhaps TRBD1 (5 bases). Sequenced: PBMCs or a T cell subset sorted from them (not recorded which). The CDR3 sequence: CSARESGASNSPLHF. In nucleotides, the CDR3 is TGCAGTGCTAGAGAATCCGGGGCCTCCAATTCACCCCTCCACTTT.